This T cell receptor (beta chain) comes out of a study of blood T cells in healthy people across ages. A second roughly 6 to 12 cycle PCR used barcoded and J-beta primers. TCRdb fed the 5' RACE reads into MiXCR, producing one record per CDR3 protein. Among over 1.5 million distinct CDR3 sequences listed, around half were seen once. As to this clonotype: Its target is not known.

Study-level findings and limits: Roughly linear declines in TCR beta diversity per million T cells occurred with age. More naive CD4+ cells and higher diversity were found in long-lived than in aged donors. The authors considered diversity estimates from one million T cells to be underestimates.

The germline gives CDR1 SGHAT, CDR2 FQNNGV. This CDR3 is 17 amino acids long. V was shortened by 4 bases and J by 0 bases, with 13 bases between the two germline ends. What was sequenced was blood. This chain links TRBV11-2 with TRBJ2-6; maybe TRBD1 (6 bases). The sequence was collected from a woman aged 40-49 years in good health. DNA of the CDR3: TGTGCCAGCAGCTCGATTTACAGGGACTCTGGGGCCAACGTCCTGACTTTC. Translating gives CASSSIYRDSGANVLTF.